The TCR beta chain described here comes from a study of shared clonotypes between healthy human individuals. Nashville, Tennessee was home to all donors, who were Caucasian adults. Samples left unsorted employed 80 million to 95 million PBMCs for genomic DNA. Ten immunoSEQ deep assay plates were used to sequence unsorted PBMC DNA. Using immunoSEQ multiplex PCR, the repertoire was profiled, and TCRdb retains in-frame clones only, with some absent. The profile shows approximately 510,000 clones, approximately 79% of them singletons. With respect to this clone: Its antigen is unknown.

V gave up 1 base and J gave up 5 bases, with 20 bases separating them. The CDR3 consists of 17 residues. Germline CDR1 reads LGHNA; CDR2 reads YNFKEQ. Study-wide results and limits: In having few donors, the study represented limited genetic and exposure-history diversity.

The material sequenced was PBMCs. The gene calls are TRBV4-2 and TRBJ1-2, with D possibly being TRBD1 (5 bases). This receptor was obtained from a woman in her thirties or forties in good health. Some clones in this sample may be carry-over from other donors' samples. CDR3 residues: CASSQVSRKTGGYGYTF. For the CDR3, the DNA is TGTGCCAGCAGCCAAGTCTCCCGCAAGACGGGGGGTTATGGCTACACCTTC.